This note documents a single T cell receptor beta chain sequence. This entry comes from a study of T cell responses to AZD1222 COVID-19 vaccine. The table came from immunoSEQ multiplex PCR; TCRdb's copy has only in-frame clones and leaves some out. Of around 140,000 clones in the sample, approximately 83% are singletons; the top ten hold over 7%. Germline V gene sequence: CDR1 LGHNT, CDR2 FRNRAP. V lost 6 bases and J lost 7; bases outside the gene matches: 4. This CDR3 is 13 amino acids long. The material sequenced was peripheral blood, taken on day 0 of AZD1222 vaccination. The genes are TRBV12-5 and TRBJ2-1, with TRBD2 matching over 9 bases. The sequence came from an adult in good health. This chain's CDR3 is CASGLAGVNEQFF. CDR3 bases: TGTGCTAGTGGCTTAGCGGGAGTAAATGAGCAGTTCTTC.